These 7 T cell receptor beta chains were all obtained from the same sample, sequenced in a study of control samples from healthy donors and cancer patients. The method was immunoSEQ multiplex PCR; TCRdb's version includes in-frame clones alone and lacks a portion of them. The sample comprises approximately 150,000 clones, about 86% of which are singletons, and roughly 1.7% rests with the top ten. Specimen: blood. All receptors derive from a man aged 18 to 29 in good health.

The V and J genes are TRBV3-1 (or the pseudogene TRBV3-2) and TRBJ1-1; D call uncertain. Germline V CDR1 and CDR2: LGHDT, YNNKEL (reference sequence). This CDR3 is built from 15 residues. The germline V and J ends were trimmed by 0 bases and 5 bases, with 13 bases remaining between them. DNA for the CDR3: TGTGCCAGCAGCCAAGATTCCGTTCGGAAGACTGAAGCTTTCTTT. It codes for CASSQDSVRKTEAFF.

This clone was counted between two and nine times. The CDR3 DNA reads TGTGCCACCAGCAGAGTCGGCTCCGGTAATGAAAAACTGTTTTTT. It translates to CATSRVGSGNEKLFF. V gene TRBV15 combines with J gene TRBJ1-4; D is unclear. CDR1 is LNHNV, CDR2 YYDKDF, per germline (reference sequence). V was trimmed by 1 base and J by 4 bases, leaving 10 bases between them. This CDR3 contains 15 residues.

J is TRBJ2-1 and V is TRBV12-3 or TRBV12-4, with no clear D. This CDR3 is 11 amino acids long. The V end was cut by 7 bases, the J end by 4 bases, with 5 bases between. CDR3 sequence reads: CASTRYNEQFF. CDR3 coding DNA: TGTGCCAGCACTCGATACAATGAGCAGTTCTTC.

The CDR3 DNA reads as TGTGCCAGTCAGATGGACGCGGGGGGATCAGATACGCAGTATTTT. It translates to CASQMDAGGSDTQYF. The chain employs TRBV6-6 and TRBJ2-3; TRBD2 aligns across 8 bases. This CDR3 spans 15 amino acids. Germline V gene lookup returns CDR1 MNHNY and CDR2 SVGAGI (reference sequence). V gave up 9 bases and J gave up 4 bases; unmatched junction bases: 12.

The V and J genes are TRBV7-8 and TRBJ1-1; D is undetermined. Germline loops: CDR1 SGHVS, CDR2 FQNEAQ. The CDR3 sequence is 15 residues long. V lost 0 bases and J lost 1, with 9 bases in between. CDR3 sequence reads: CASSLARGSNTEAFF. Here the CDR3 DNA reads TGTGCCAGCAGCTTAGCGCGAGGCTCGAACACTGAAGCTTTCTTT.

The genes are TRBV27 and TRBJ1-1; possibly TRBD1 for D (5 bases). V gave up 2 bases and J gave up 0 bases, with 7 bases separating them. The germline gives CDR1 MNHEY, CDR2 SMNVEV (reference sequence). This CDR3 has 14 residues. CDR3 coding DNA: TGTGCCAGCAGTTTAGGGGCCATGAACACTGAAGCTTTCTTT. Translating it yields CASSLGAMNTEAFF.

This rearrangement joins TRBV6-1 to TRBJ1-1; no definite D call. The germline V and J ends were trimmed by 3 bases and 1 base, with 6 bases remaining between them. Germline lookup yields CDR1 MNHNS and CDR2 SASEGT. The CDR3 extends over 13 amino acids. This chain's CDR3 is CASSDRENTEAFF. The DNA of the CDR3 is TGTGCCAGCAGTGATCGGGAGAACACTGAAGCTTTCTTT.